The next 30 T cell receptor beta chains were all read from a single sample in a study of T cells in Graves' hyperthyroidism and ophthalmopathy. TCR beta CDR3 sequences were amplified from RNA transcripts. A set of HTBI primers served as the primers for a first-round RT-PCR of the TCR CDR3. TCRdb fed the multiplex PCR reads into MiXCR, producing one record per CDR3 protein. The sample lists 450,000 to 650,000 distinct CDR3 sequences; over 12% were seen once. Sequenced sample: blood. The receptor source for this set is a woman aged 18-35 years with Graves' ophthalmopathy.

The rearrangement joins TRBV20-1 to TRBJ1-5, with TRBD1 identical over 7 bases. CDR3 size: 16 residues. The ends lost 3 bases at V and 2 bases at J; junction bases unmatched: 10. Germline-derived CDR1 and CDR2 are DFQATT and SNEGSKA (reference sequence). In DNA form, the CDR3 reads TGCAGTGCTAGGATCCAGGGGGGCTATCGCAATCAGCCCCAGCATTTT. The encoded protein is CSARIQGGYRNQPQHF.

This clonotype occurred many times. The rearrangement joins TRBV6-1 to TRBJ1-2, with D maybe TRBD1 (6 bases). Looked up from germline, CDR1 is MNHNS and CDR2 is SASEGT. With 7 bases removed from V and 7 bases from J, the gap between germline ends came to 19 bases. This CDR3 is built from 14 residues. This CDR3 is CASTSNGGQVGYTF. As DNA, the CDR3 is TGTGCCAGCACCTCTAACGGGGGGCAAGTTGGCTACACCTTC.

There are a few counts of this clonotype. A much larger clone differs from this one at a single base, so this may be a read error. The chain joins TRBV28 to TRBJ1-4; no reliable D call. The CDR3 has 15 residues. CDR1 is MDHEN and CDR2 is SYDVKM in the germline V gene. CDR3: CASSLSGPFNEELFF. The DNA for the CDR3 is TGTGCCAGCAGTTTATCTGGGCCCTTTAATGAAGAACTGTTTTTT.

This clonotype was observed at least ten times. The V call is TRBV12-3 or TRBV12-4, the J call TRBJ2-1, with 12 bases lining up with TRBD2. CDR3 length equals 21 residues. The V segment lost 5 bases and the J segment 4 bases; nucleotides outside the gene matches: 21. CDR3 region: CASSPKTLFLTSGRRYNEQFF. CDR3 nucleotides: TGTGCCAGCAGTCCCAAAACCCTTTTCCTAACTAGCGGGAGGAGGTACAATGAGCAGTTCTTC.

The genes are TRBV3-1 and TRBJ2-2; D is perhaps TRBD2 (7 bases). CDR1 and CDR2 (germline): LGHDT, YNNKEL (reference sequence). The CDR3 covers 19 residues. The germline V and J ends were trimmed by 1 base and 0 bases, with 18 bases remaining between them. Written as DNA, the CDR3 is TGTGCCAGCAGCCAAGTGGTGGCGGGGGCCGCCCCGAACACCGGGGAGCTGTTTTTT. It is translated as CASSQVVAGAAPNTGELFF.

This clonotype has ten or more counts. This chain links TRBV7-9 with TRBJ2-2; perhaps TRBD2 as D (6 bases). Trimming stripped 5 bases from V and 6 bases from J, with 10 bases between. Germline CDR1 reads SEHNR; CDR2 reads FQNEAQ (reference sequence). This CDR3 comprises 13 residues. The CDR3, as DNA: TGTGCCAGCAGCCTGACTAGTTCCGGGGAGCTGTTTTTT. Its protein is CASSLTSSGELFF.

This clonotype appeared a few times. This chain connects TRBV7-9 to TRBJ2-6; 9 bases are a match to TRBD1. Trimming took 5 bases from V and 0 from J; bases not matched to a gene: 2. CDR3 length: 16 amino acids. Germline lookup yields CDR1 SEHNR and CDR2 FQNEAQ (reference sequence). CDR3 sequence: CASSGQGSSGANVLTF. The CDR3 region has the DNA TGTGCCAGCAGCGGACAGGGGAGCTCTGGGGCCAACGTCCTGACTTTC.

This clonotype was counted ten times or more. The chain joins TRBV20-1 to TRBJ2-7; 14 nucleotides agree with TRBD2. The CDR3 length is 17 residues. The trim removed 5 bases at V and 2 bases at J, leaving 11 bases unmatched. The V gene's germline CDR1 is DFQATT and CDR2 SNEGSKA (reference sequence). The CDR3 is CSAPPGLAGVGTYEQYF. CDR3 sequence (DNA): TGCAGTGCTCCCCCGGGACTAGCGGGAGTTGGGACCTACGAGCAGTACTTC.

The chain carries TRBV30 and TRBJ2-7; TRBD2 matches at 7 bases. Per the germline V gene, CDR1 is GTSNPN and CDR2 is SVGIG (reference sequence). This CDR3 has 12 amino acids. The ends lost 8 bases at V and 4 bases at J; junction bases unmatched: 8. The CDR3: CAQAGFGYEQYF. For the CDR3, the DNA is TGTGCCCAAGCGGGGTTTGGGTACGAGCAGTACTTC.

Ten or more counts support this clonotype. This chain links TRBV2 with TRBJ1-4; no definite D call. Trimming stripped 4 bases from V and 4 bases from J, with 13 bases between. Germline loops: CDR1 SNHLY, CDR2 FYNNEI. CDR3 length: 15 residues. CDR3 sequence: CASSVEGGGNEKLFF. The CDR3 DNA reads as TGTGCCAGCAGTGTGGAGGGAGGAGGTAATGAAAAACTGTTTTTT.

This clonotype was recorded many times. This chain joins TRBV12-3 or TRBV12-4 and TRBJ1-1; D possibly corresponds to TRBD1 (5 bases). V was clipped by 1 base and J by 7 bases, with 10 bases between them. This CDR3 spans 13 amino acids. The CDR3 spells CASSLGGEDEAFF. For the CDR3, the DNA is TGTGCCAGCAGTTTAGGGGGGGAGGATGAAGCTTTCTTT.

This clonotype has a count of ten or more. The CDR3 DNA reads as TGTGCCAGCAGCTTTAAACAGGGTTTGTACCAAGAGACCCAGTACTTC. Translated: CASSFKQGLYQETQYF. This rearrangement joins TRBV11-1 to TRBJ2-5, with D possibly TRBD1 on 6 matching bases. V was clipped by 3 bases and J by 0 bases, with 14 bases between them. The CDR3 has 16 residues. The V gene's germline CDR1 is SGHAT and CDR2 FQDESV (reference sequence). Using reference TRBV11-1 and TRBJ2-5 for the parts outside the CDR3, the full variable domain is EAEVAQSPRYKITEKSQAVAFWCDPISGHATLYWYRQILGQGPELLVQFQDESVVDDSQLPKDRFSAERLKGVDSTLKIQPAELGDSAMYLCASSFKQGLYQETQYFGPGTRLLVL.

This clonotype has a count of ten or more. J is TRBJ2-1 and V is TRBV11-1; 14 nucleotides agree with TRBD2. The CDR3 covers 18 residues. Germline V CDR1 and CDR2: SGHAT, FQDESV (reference sequence). With 5 bases clipped from V and 8 bases from J, the junction kept 14 bases outside the gene matches. The CDR3 here is CASSPGRLAGGQSHEQFF. The DNA of the CDR3 is TGTGCCAGCAGCCCGGGAAGACTAGCGGGAGGGCAATCACATGAGCAGTTCTTC.

The genes are TRBV30 and TRBJ2-5; D is unclear. Per germline, CDR1 GTSNPN and CDR2 SVGIG (reference sequence). CDR3 length: 14 residues. Trimming pared 2 bases from V and 0 bases from J, leaving 10 bases between. CDR3: CAWSLAAYQETQYF. The CDR3 DNA is TGTGCCTGGAGTCTGGCAGCATACCAAGAGACCCAGTACTTC.

Here the CDR3 DNA reads TGTGCCAGCAGCTTCCGACGGGGCGCATTAGGAAAACTGTTTTTT. It yields the protein CASSFRRGALGKLFF. The chain joins TRBV7-8 to TRBJ1-4; tentatively, D is TRBD1 (5 bases). This CDR3 region has 15 residues. Trimming pared 3 bases from V and 10 bases from J, leaving 18 bases between. Germline values: CDR1 SGHVS, CDR2 FQNEAQ.

The rearrangement links TRBV19 to TRBJ1-1; D gene uncertain. Trimming removed 0 bases from V and 3 bases from J, with 2 bases in between. In germline, CDR1 is LNHDA, CDR2 SQIVND (reference sequence). The CDR3 contains 12 residues. CDR3 DNA sequence: TGTGCCAGTAGTATAGAATACACTGAAGCTTTCTTT. It codes for CASSIEYTEAFF.

This clonotype was seen a handful of times. The genes are TRBV29-1 and TRBJ2-2; 11 nucleotides line up with TRBD2. The CDR3 has 16 residues. Germline loops: CDR1 SQVTM, CDR2 ANQGSEA. The V gene end was trimmed by 4 bases and the J gene end by 6 bases; junction bases not matched to a gene: 10. CDR3 loop: CSVAGGLAGGSGELFF. In DNA, the CDR3 is TGCAGCGTTGCGGGGGGCCTAGCGGGAGGTTCCGGGGAGCTGTTTTTT.

Only a few counts were recorded for this clonotype. The CDR3 DNA follows: TGTGCCAGCAGGACCTTCGGGTCTGGAAACACCATATATTTT. Its protein product is CASRTFGSGNTIYF. The chain joins TRBV28 to TRBJ1-3; D unclear. The germline V and J ends were trimmed by 6 bases and 1 base, with 10 bases remaining between them. Germline CDR1 and CDR2: MDHEN and SYDVKM. The CDR3 is made up of 14 amino acids.

This clonotype was counted ten times or more. The chain combines TRBV10-1 with TRBJ2-3; TRBD2 is a possible D gene (5 bases). The germline CDR1 and CDR2 sequences are WNHNN and SYGVQD (reference sequence). Trimming stripped 4 bases from V and 2 bases from J, with 13 bases between. The CDR3 covers 15 residues. The CDR3 coding sequence is TGCGCCAGCAGTGTTCAGCGGAGAAACACAGATACGCAGTATTTT. Amino acids: CASSVQRRNTDTQYF.

This chain links TRBV19 with TRBJ1-6; maybe TRBD1 (5 bases). V gave up 7 bases and J gave up 7 bases, with 14 bases separating them. Germline lookup yields CDR1 LNHDA and CDR2 SQIVND (reference sequence). The CDR3 extends over 14 amino acids. The CDR3, as DNA: TGTGCCAGTAATAACCAGGGCTGGAATTCACCCCTCCACTTT. Translated, it gives CASNNQGWNSPLHF.

This clonotype was seen at least ten times. The gene calls are TRBV27 and TRBJ2-1; the match to TRBD2 covers 7 bases. The V segment lost 4 bases and the J segment 6 bases; nucleotides outside the gene matches: 30. Germline loops: CDR1 MNHEY, CDR2 SMNVEV (reference sequence). This CDR3 is built from 22 residues. The CDR3: CASSSPFRPTRAGPPRGNEQFF. As DNA, the CDR3 is TGTGCCAGCAGTTCGCCCTTCCGCCCCACCAGAGCGGGACCCCCAAGGGGCAATGAGCAGTTCTTC.

This clonotype showed up many times. The V gene is TRBV2, the J gene TRBJ1-2, with a tentative D call TRBD1 (5 bases). The CDR3 spans 14 residues. Per the germline V gene, CDR1 is SNHLY and CDR2 is FYNNEI. Trimming stripped 5 bases from V and 6 bases from J, with 16 bases between. The CDR3 loop reads CASSRQEGFNGYTF. In nucleotides, the CDR3 is TGTGCCAGCAGTAGACAAGAGGGGTTCAATGGCTACACCTTC.

This clonotype was seen ten or more times. J is TRBJ2-1 and V is TRBV6-2 or TRBV6-3; 8 bases align to TRBD2. CDR1 MNHEY and CDR2 SVGEGT come from the germline V gene. V was pared by 0 bases and J by 3 bases, with 13 bases of the junction left unmatched. The CDR3 totals 19 residues. CDR3 sequence: CASSYSVSSGGGDYNEQFF. In nucleotides, the CDR3 is TGTGCCAGCAGTTACTCGGTTTCCTCCGGGGGGGGCGACTACAATGAGCAGTTCTTC.

This clonotype showed up many times. V and J are TRBV10-3 and TRBJ2-2, with 10 bases lining up with TRBD2. This CDR3 is built from 17 residues. Per the germline V gene, CDR1 is ENHRY and CDR2 is SYGVKD. The V gene end was trimmed by 5 bases and the J gene end by 1 base; junction bases not matched to a gene: 7. In nucleotides, the CDR3 is TGTGCCATCAGTACATCTAGCGGGAGCCGGAACACCGGGGAGCTGTTTTTT. Translated: CAISTSSGSRNTGELFF.

This clonotype was observed a few times. J is TRBJ2-7 and V is TRBV14, with 7 bases that match TRBD2. The trim removed 1 base at V and 6 bases at J, leaving 12 bases unmatched. The length of the CDR3 is 16 residues. Germline V lookup: CDR1 SGHDN, CDR2 FVKESK. As DNA, the CDR3 is TGTGCCAGCAGCCAAGTGGCCGGGAGGCGTTCAGGCGAGCAGTACTTC. This encodes CASSQVAGRRSGEQYF.

This clonotype has only a few counts. V gene TRBV27 combines with J gene TRBJ2-7; D perhaps matches TRBD2 (6 bases). The CDR3 runs to 14 residues. Germline CDR1 reads MNHEY; CDR2 reads SMNVEV (reference sequence). V was pared by 3 bases and J by 5 bases, with 14 bases between. As DNA, the CDR3 is TGTGCCAGCAGTTTTGGGAGGTTAAGGGACGAGCAGTACTTC. Translated, it gives CASSFGRLRDEQYF.

Note on this clonotype: Being one base from a much bigger clone, this may be a read error. The gene calls are TRBV5-5 and TRBJ2-1; either TRBD1 or TRBD2 may fit D (5 bases each). Germline CDR1 and CDR2: SGHKS and YYEKEE (reference sequence). The CDR3 length is 14 residues. Trimming removed 4 bases from V and 12 bases from J, with 20 bases in between. CDR3 nucleotides: TGTGCCAGCAGCCCCTCCGGGACCCCGCCTCGGCAGTTCTTC. Amino acids: CASSPSGTPPRQFF.

In its sample, this clonotype was seen many times. This chain joins TRBV12-3 or TRBV12-4 and TRBJ2-7; 9 bases align to TRBD1. The CDR3 has 13 amino acids. V lost 5 bases, J lost 5 bases, and 4 bases stayed unmatched. Here the CDR3 DNA reads TGTGCCAGCAGTAGAGGGACAGGGAACGAGCAGTACTTC. Translated: CASSRGTGNEQYF.

This clonotype was recorded a few times. The V and J genes are TRBV12-3 or TRBV12-4 and TRBJ1-3, with D unresolved. This CDR3 is built from 14 residues. Trimming cost V 4 bases and J 4 bases, with 11 bases left between them. In DNA form, the CDR3 reads TGTGCCAGCAGTTATATCTCCCAGGGAAACACCATATATTTT. This codes for CASSYISQGNTIYF.

This clonotype was found once. The chain carries TRBV28 and TRBJ2-5; D may be TRBD1 or TRBD2 (7 bases each). V dropped 5 bases and J dropped 5 bases, with 21 bases sitting between them. CDR3 length equals 16 residues. Germline CDR1 MDHEN, CDR2 SYDVKM. CDR3 sequence reads: CASSPEAGEGGETQYF. Here the CDR3 DNA reads TGTGCCAGCAGTCCCGAGGCGGGAGAAGGGGGCGAGACCCAGTACTTC. Full variable domain (outside the CDR3, taken from reference TRBV28 and TRBJ2-5): DVKVTQSSRYLVKRTGEKVFLECVQDMDHENMFWYRQDPGLGLRLIYFSYDVKMKEKGDIPEGYSVSREKKERFSLILESASTNQTSMYLCASSPEAGEGGETQYFGPGTRLLVL.